This TCR beta chain was captured by sequencing in a study of molecular identifiers for immune sequencing clone quantification. Study-level information: In replicates, RNA from about 20,000 or 100,000 naive CD8 cells was split five ways, four sequenced.

Naive CD8 T cells were sorted, and the gate applied was CD8+CD4-CCR7+CD45RA+. Germline values: CDR1 MNHNY, CDR2 SVGAGI (reference sequence). J was trimmed by 2 bases and V by 5 bases; bases with no gene match: 11. There are 16 residues in the CDR3. This clonotype came up many times. TCRdb redid the calling of the PCR reads with MiXCR, one entry per CDR3 protein. Altogether about 510,000 distinct CDR3 sequences are present, roughly 23% being singletons, with the ten largest covering under 0.85%. The TCR comes from a human donor in good health. Some libraries in this study had Jurkat cell RNA spiked in. Source material: naive CD8+ T cells from blood, with Jurkat cell RNA spiked in. Subset: FACS-sorted CD8+CD4-CCR7+CD45RA+ naive T cells. The chain is built from TRBV6-6 and TRBJ2-7; 8 bases are shared with TRBD1. Written as DNA, the CDR3 is TGTGCCAGCAGTACCCCGGACAGGGACAGGCCCTACGAGCAGTACTTC. This gives the protein CASSTPDRDRPYEQYF.